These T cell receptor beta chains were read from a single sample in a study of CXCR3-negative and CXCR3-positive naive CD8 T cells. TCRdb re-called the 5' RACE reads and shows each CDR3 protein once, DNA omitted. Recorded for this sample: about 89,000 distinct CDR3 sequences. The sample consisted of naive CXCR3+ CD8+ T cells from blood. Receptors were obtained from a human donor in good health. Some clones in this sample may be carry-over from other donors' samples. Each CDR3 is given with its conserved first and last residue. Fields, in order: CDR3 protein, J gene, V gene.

CDR3aa: CASRSGAGEYQETQYF; j_gene: TRBJ2-5; v_gene: TRBV28
CDR3aa: CASSRLGQGRNEQFF; j_gene: TRBJ2-1; v_gene: TRBV5-6
CDR3aa: CASSLVTGGDKTQYF; j_gene: TRBJ2-5; v_gene: TRBV5-1
CDR3aa: CSAREAKSSYEQYF; j_gene: TRBJ2-7; v_gene: TRBV20-1
CDR3aa: CASTGTRNEQFF; j_gene: TRBJ2-1; v_gene: TRBV19
CDR3aa: CASSFDPRQPQHF; j_gene: TRBJ1-5; v_gene: TRBV28
CDR3aa: CASSLGDRLLEPQHF; j_gene: TRBJ1-5; v_gene: TRBV18
CDR3aa: CASSTRVTGQRGDTQYF; j_gene: TRBJ2-3; v_gene: TRBV27
CDR3aa: CSARDWHQGEQFF; j_gene: TRBJ2-1; v_gene: TRBV20-1
CDR3aa: CASSKDRAEVWNEQFF; j_gene: TRBJ2-1; v_gene: TRBV7-3
CDR3aa: CASSAGQGFYEQYF; j_gene: TRBJ2-7; v_gene: TRBV9
CDR3aa: CSVEAGLAGVTDTQYF; j_gene: TRBJ2-3; v_gene: TRBV29-1
CDR3aa: CASSSSGGAGVKFF; j_gene: TRBJ2-1; v_gene: TRBV27
CDR3aa: CASSPGRETTGETQYF; j_gene: TRBJ2-5; v_gene: TRBV28
CDR3aa: CSVEASSYNTGELFF; j_gene: TRBJ2-2; v_gene: TRBV29-1
CDR3aa: CASSYSIYLHQETQYF; j_gene: TRBJ2-5; v_gene: TRBV6-5
CDR3aa: CAISESLRGEQFF; j_gene: TRBJ2-1; v_gene: TRBV10-3
CDR3aa: CASSLGGSRNEQFF; j_gene: TRBJ2-1; v_gene: TRBV27
CDR3aa: CSVVTYEETQYF; j_gene: TRBJ2-5; v_gene: TRBV29-1
CDR3aa: CASSWGWRGAYEQYF; j_gene: TRBJ2-7; v_gene: TRBV5-1
CDR3aa: CASSVDGLAEQETQYF; j_gene: TRBJ2-5; v_gene: TRBV9
CDR3aa: CATSTSAGSTDTQYF; j_gene: TRBJ2-3; v_gene: TRBV15
CDR3aa: CASSSPISGTYEQYF; j_gene: TRBJ2-7; v_gene: TRBV28
CDR3aa: CASRETGAYEQYF; j_gene: TRBJ2-7; v_gene: TRBV6-1
CDR3aa: CASSTRDRLFREQFF; j_gene: TRBJ2-1; v_gene: TRBV6-1
CDR3aa: CASSLTSFGEQFF; j_gene: TRBJ2-1; v_gene: TRBV7-2
CDR3aa: CASSFEVAGVYNEQFF; j_gene: TRBJ2-1; v_gene: TRBV28
CDR3aa: CASSLDGDGYTF; j_gene: TRBJ1-2; v_gene: TRBV5-1
CDR3aa: CASSFPGDGYGYTF; j_gene: TRBJ1-2; v_gene: TRBV28
CDR3aa: CASSQSSYNSPLHF; j_gene: TRBJ1-6; v_gene: TRBV7-6
CDR3aa: CSVPGGDGLDEQYF; j_gene: TRBJ2-7; v_gene: TRBV29-1
CDR3aa: CASSTPRGPIEAFF; j_gene: TRBJ1-1; v_gene: TRBV28
CDR3aa: CASSFSRGEALNQPQHF; j_gene: TRBJ1-5; v_gene: TRBV28
CDR3aa: CASSTRGGREQYF; j_gene: TRBJ2-7; v_gene: TRBV2
CDR3aa: CASSLEAGTPKNIQYF; j_gene: TRBJ2-4; v_gene: TRBV7-8
CDR3aa: CASSPGTSGRPSSYEQYF; j_gene: TRBJ2-7; v_gene: TRBV28
CDR3aa: CASSRGWSTEAFF; j_gene: TRBJ1-1; v_gene: TRBV25-1
CDR3aa: CASRFGDSNQPQHF; j_gene: TRBJ1-5; v_gene: TRBV28
CDR3aa: CASSYAGLNDNEQFF; j_gene: TRBJ2-1; v_gene: TRBV6-6
CDR3aa: CASGLFFSSGRPANEQYF; j_gene: TRBJ2-7; v_gene: TRBV12-5
CDR3aa: CASSFATGGPGGEQYF; j_gene: TRBJ2-7; v_gene: TRBV28
CDR3aa: CASSLVGAYEQYF; j_gene: TRBJ2-7; v_gene: TRBV7-6
CDR3aa: CASSLKETQYF; j_gene: TRBJ2-5; v_gene: TRBV27
CDR3aa: CASRLPGQGRSLQYF; j_gene: TRBJ2-7; v_gene: TRBV2
CDR3aa: CASSLRTDQPQHF; j_gene: TRBJ1-5; v_gene: TRBV12-3/TRBV12-4
CDR3aa: CSVEDLTVQETQYF; j_gene: TRBJ2-5; v_gene: TRBV29-1
CDR3aa: CSVEAQGNSCEQYF; j_gene: TRBJ2-7; v_gene: TRBV29-1
CDR3aa: CASSKSRVSGTGELFF; j_gene: TRBJ2-2; v_gene: TRBV21-1